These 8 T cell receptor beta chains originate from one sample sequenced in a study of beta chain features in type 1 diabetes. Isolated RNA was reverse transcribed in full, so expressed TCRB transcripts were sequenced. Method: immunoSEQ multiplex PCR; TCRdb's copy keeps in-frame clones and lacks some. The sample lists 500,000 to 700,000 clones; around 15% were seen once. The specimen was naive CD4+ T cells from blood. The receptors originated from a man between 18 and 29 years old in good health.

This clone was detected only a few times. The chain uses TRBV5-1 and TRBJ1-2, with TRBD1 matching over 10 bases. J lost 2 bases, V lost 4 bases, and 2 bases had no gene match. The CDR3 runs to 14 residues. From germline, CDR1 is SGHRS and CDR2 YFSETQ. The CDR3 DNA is TGCGCCAGCAGCGAGACAGGGGGCAACTATGGCTACACCTTC. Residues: CASSETGGNYGYTF.

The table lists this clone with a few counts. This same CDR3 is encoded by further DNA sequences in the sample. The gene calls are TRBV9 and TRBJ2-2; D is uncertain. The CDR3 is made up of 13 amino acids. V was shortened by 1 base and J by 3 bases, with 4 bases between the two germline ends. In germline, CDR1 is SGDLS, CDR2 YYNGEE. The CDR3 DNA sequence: TGTGCCAGCAGCGTAAGATACACCGGGGAGCTGTTTTTT. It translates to CASSVRYTGELFF.

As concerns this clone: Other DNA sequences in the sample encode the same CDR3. CDR3: CSARQGYGYTF. CDR3 coding DNA: TGCAGTGCTCGACAGGGCTATGGCTACACCTTC. The chain combines TRBV20-1 with TRBJ1-2; 7 bases line up with TRBD1. The V gene end was trimmed by 5 bases and the J gene end by 4 bases; junction bases not matched to a gene: 1. CDR3 size: 11 residues. CDR1 and CDR2 from the germline V gene are DFQATT and SNEGSKA (reference sequence).

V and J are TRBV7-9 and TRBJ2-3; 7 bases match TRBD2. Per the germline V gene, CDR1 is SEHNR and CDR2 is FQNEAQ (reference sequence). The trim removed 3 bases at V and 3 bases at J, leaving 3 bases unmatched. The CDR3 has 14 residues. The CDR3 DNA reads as TGTGCCAGCAGCTTCCCTAGCGGTACAGATACGCAGTATTTT. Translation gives CASSFPSGTDTQYF.

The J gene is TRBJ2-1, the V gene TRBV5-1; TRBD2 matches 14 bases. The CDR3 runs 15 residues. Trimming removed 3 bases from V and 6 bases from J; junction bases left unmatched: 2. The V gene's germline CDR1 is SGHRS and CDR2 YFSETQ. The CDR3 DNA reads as TGCGCCAGCAGCTCGGGGACTAGCGGGAGCAATGAGCAGTTCTTC. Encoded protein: CASSSGTSGSNEQFF.

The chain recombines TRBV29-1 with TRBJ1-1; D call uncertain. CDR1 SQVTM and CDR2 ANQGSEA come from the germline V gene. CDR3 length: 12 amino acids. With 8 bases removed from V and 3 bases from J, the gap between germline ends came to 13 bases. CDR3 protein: CSPRPRDTEAFF. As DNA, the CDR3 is TGCAGCCCTAGGCCACGGGACACTGAAGCTTTCTTT.

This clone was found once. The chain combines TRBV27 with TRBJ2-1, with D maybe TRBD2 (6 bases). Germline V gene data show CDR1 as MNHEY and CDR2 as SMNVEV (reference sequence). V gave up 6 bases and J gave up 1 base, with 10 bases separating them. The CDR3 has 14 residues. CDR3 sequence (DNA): TGTGCCAGCAGCGTCGGGGGATCCTACAATGAGCAGTTCTTC. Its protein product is CASSVGGSYNEQFF.

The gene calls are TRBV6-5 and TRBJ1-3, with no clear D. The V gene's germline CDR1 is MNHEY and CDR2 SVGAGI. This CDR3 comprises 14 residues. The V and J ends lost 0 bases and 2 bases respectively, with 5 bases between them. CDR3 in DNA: TGTGCCAGCAGTTACTCGAATACTGGAAACACCATATATTTT. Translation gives CASSYSNTGNTIYF.